This T cell receptor beta chain was obtained from a study of T cells in Graves' hyperthyroidism and ophthalmopathy. V gave up 3 bases and J gave up 4 bases; unmatched junction bases: 2. In germline, CDR1 is GTSNPN, CDR2 SVGIG (reference sequence). The CDR3 is 12 amino acids. At least ten counts were recorded for this clonotype. Amplification of TCR beta CDR3 regions was performed using RNA transcripts as template. The TCR CDR3 first-round RT-PCR relied on the HTBI primer set. MiXCR was run by TCRdb on the multiplex PCR reads, yielding one entry per CDR3 protein. In the table there are hundreds of thousands of distinct CDR3 sequences, about 17% of which are singletons. PBMCs were collected from a roughly 9.7 ml volume of fresh peripheral blood.

The source material was blood. The chain uses TRBV30 and TRBJ1-2, with 7 bases matching TRBD1. The receptor was derived from a woman in her forties or fifties with Graves' hyperthyroidism that later progressed to Graves' ophthalmopathy. This CDR3 is CAWRQGRYGYTF. The CDR3 coding sequence is TGTGCCTGGAGACAGGGGCGCTATGGCTACACCTTC.